Following are 22 T cell receptor beta chains from one sample sequenced in a study of blood T cell repertoires in COVID-19. Only in-frame clones appear in the TCRdb table, and some are missing; sequencing was by immunoSEQ multiplex PCR. The sample has fewer than 250,000 clones; about four fifths are singletons. Sequences were obtained from PBMCs or T cells enriched from blood (not recorded which). Receptor source: a woman aged 25 to 39 who had recovered from COVID-19.

The V gene is TRBV7-2, the J gene TRBJ1-2; 7 bases match TRBD1. The CDR3 length is 16 residues. The germline V gene encodes CDR1 SGHTA and CDR2 FQGNSA. Trimming cost V 5 bases and J 8 bases; bases outside gene matches: 17. As DNA, the CDR3 is TGTGCCAGCAGCAAACGGTCGGTGGGACAGACGATCGGCTACACCTTC. It codes for CASSKRSVGQTIGYTF.

In the case of this clone: A read error may account for a junction end that differs from germline. The chain links TRBV4-1 to TRBJ2-7; tentative D call: TRBD2 (6 bases). CDR3 length equals 14 residues. Per the germline V gene, CDR1 is MGHRA and CDR2 is YSYEKL. Written as DNA, the CDR3 is TGCGCCAGCAGCGTCCCTACTAGCTCCGACGAGCAGTACTTC. This gives the protein CASSVPTSSDEQYF.

The chain couples TRBV4-1 to TRBJ1-5; TRBD1 might be the D (6 bases). This CDR3 is 16 amino acids long. Germline-derived CDR1 and CDR2 are MGHRA and YSYEKL. V was pared by 0 bases and J by 4 bases, with 13 bases between. The CDR3 loop is CASSQDPTGLNQPQHF. In DNA, the CDR3 is TGCGCCAGCAGCCAAGATCCCACAGGGCTAAATCAGCCCCAGCATTTT.

This clone was picked up one time. This sequence joins TRBV28 and TRBJ1-4; 8 nucleotides line up with TRBD1. The ends lost 4 bases at V and 8 bases at J; junction bases unmatched: 6. Germline V gene sequence: CDR1 MDHEN, CDR2 SYDVKM. The length of the CDR3 is 14 residues. CDR3 nucleotides: TGTGCCAGCAGTTACGGACAGGGTCGAGAAAAACTGTTTTTT. Amino acids: CASSYGQGREKLFF.

The gene calls are TRBV15 and TRBJ1-2, with D possibly being TRBD1 (5 bases). Germline loops: CDR1 LNHNV, CDR2 YYDKDF (reference sequence). V was cut by 0 bases and J by 4 bases, with 9 bases left in between. CDR3 length: 14 amino acids. CDR3 amino acids: CATSRDVRGYGYTF. The CDR3 DNA is TGTGCCACCAGCAGAGATGTTAGGGGCTATGGCTACACCTTC.

The J gene is TRBJ1-2, the V gene TRBV12-3 or TRBV12-4; TRBD1 agrees at 8 bases. V gave up 6 bases and J gave up 7 bases; unmatched junction bases: 4. This CDR3 is 12 amino acids long. CDR3 DNA sequence: TGTGCCAGCAGCAGGACAGGGAGTGGCTACACCTTC. The encoded protein is CASSRTGSGYTF.

This clone has more than one count but fewer than ten. The sample holds other DNA sequences that translate to the same CDR3. This chain uses TRBV9 with TRBJ2-7; 8 nucleotides match TRBD1. This CDR3 has 13 residues. Germline values: CDR1 SGDLS, CDR2 YYNGEE. V dropped 0 bases and J dropped 6; count of bases not matched to a gene: 2. As DNA, the CDR3 is TGTGCCAGCAGCGTAGCTACAGGGGGCGAGCAGTACTTC. This translates into CASSVATGGEQYF.

CDR3 sequence: CASPPSRAGASYEQFF. The CDR3 bases are TGTGCCAGCCCCCCCTCACGGGCAGGGGCATCATATGAGCAGTTCTTC. This rearrangement joins TRBV28 to TRBJ2-1; TRBD1 is a possible D gene (6 bases). Trimming cost V 8 bases and J 8 bases, with 25 bases left between them. Germline CDR1 and CDR2: MDHEN and SYDVKM. This CDR3 has 16 amino acids.

The genes are TRBV18 and TRBJ2-2, with 7 bases identical to TRBD1. The V and J ends lost 6 bases and 5 bases, in that order; junction bases with no gene match: 9. Germline V gene data show CDR1 as KGHSH and CDR2 as LQKENI. This CDR3 is built from 15 residues. The CDR3 nucleotides read TGTGCCAGCTCGCCGACAGGGTTAGATACCGGGGAGCTGTTTTTT. The encoded protein is CASSPTGLDTGELFF.

The chain combines TRBV28 with TRBJ2-7; weak D call: TRBD2 (6 bases). Trimming took off 4 bases at V and 1 base at J, with 17 bases between the two ends. The CDR3 totals 16 residues. The germline gives CDR1 MDHEN, CDR2 SYDVKM. CDR3 coding DNA: TGTGCCAGCAGTTCATATCTGCCGGGACTGTCCTACGAGCAGTACTTC. Translation: CASSSYLPGLSYEQYF. Full variable domain (rest looked up from reference TRBV28 and TRBJ2-7): DVKVTQSSRYLVKRTGEKVFLECVQDMDHENMFWYRQDPGLGLRLIYFSYDVKMKEKGDIPEGYSVSREKKERFSLILESASTNQTSMYLCASSSYLPGLSYEQYFGPGTRLTVT.

This chain joins TRBV10-3 and TRBJ2-7; tentative D call: TRBD1 (6 bases). Per germline, CDR1 ENHRY and CDR2 SYGVKD. The CDR3 spans 14 residues. V was shortened by 4 bases and J by 4 bases, with 14 bases between the two germline ends. CDR3 sequence reads: CAISGGQGTYEQYV. CDR3 in DNA: TGTGCCATCAGTGGGGGACAAGGGACATACGAGCAGTACGTC.

This clone has a handful of counts. The rearrangement joins TRBV6-5 to TRBJ1-1; D gene uncertain. V was pared by 5 bases and J by 0 bases, with 7 bases between. The germline V gene has CDR1 MNHEY and CDR2 SVGAGI. The CDR3 contains 13 residues. CDR3 sequence (DNA): TGTGCCAGCAGTAAAACAGTGAACACTGAAGCTTTCTTT. Its translation is CASSKTVNTEAFF.

The V call is TRBV27, the J call TRBJ2-1, with 9 bases lining up with TRBD1. Per germline, CDR1 MNHEY and CDR2 SMNVEV (reference sequence). The CDR3 covers 16 residues. Trimming at V came to 0 bases and at J to 5 bases, leaving 5 bases not matched to a gene. The CDR3 DNA follows: TGTGCCAGCAGTTTATCAACGGGGACAGGGAACAATGAGCAGTTCTTC. Protein sequence: CASSLSTGTGNNEQFF.

The chain joins TRBV6-5 to TRBJ2-1; D uncertain. The CDR3 is 12 residues long. Germline V gene sequence: CDR1 MNHEY, CDR2 SVGAGI. The V gene lost 7 bases and the J gene lost 4 bases, with 8 bases spanning the gap. CDR3 region: CASTSPYNEQFF. The CDR3 DNA sequence: TGTGCCAGCACGTCCCCGTACAATGAGCAGTTCTTC.

The chain uses TRBV19 and TRBJ2-5; D unresolved. Germline lookup yields CDR1 LNHDA and CDR2 SQIVND (reference sequence). The CDR3 is 14 residues long. Trimming cost V 5 bases and J 6 bases, with 16 bases left between them. CDR3 nucleotide sequence: TGTGCCAGTAGTCTACAGAGAGCCGAGAAGACCCAGTACTTC. Residues: CASSLQRAEKTQYF.

This chain connects TRBV11-2 to TRBJ2-4, with D perhaps matching TRBD1 (7 bases). Trimming stripped 5 bases from V and 0 bases from J, with 17 bases between. The CDR3 is 17 amino acids. Per the germline V gene, CDR1 is SGHAT and CDR2 is FQNNGV. The CDR3 DNA is TGTGCCAGCAGCCTGGAGGGACAGCAAGTAGCCAAAAACATTCAGTACTTC. Protein: CASSLEGQQVAKNIQYF.

V is TRBV27 and J is TRBJ2-3, with TRBD2 matching over 8 bases. The CDR3 runs 14 residues. V lost 6 bases and J lost 8; bases outside the gene matches: 10. The V gene's germline CDR1 is MNHEY and CDR2 SMNVEV (reference sequence). CDR3 DNA sequence: TGTGCCAGCAGGCCCGGGACTAGTCTAGGTACGCAGTATTTT. Its protein product is CASRPGTSLGTQYF.

The genes are TRBV6-6 and TRBJ2-2; D call uncertain. Trimming removed 2 bases at V and 7 bases at J, with 8 bases between. The germline V gene encodes CDR1 MNHNY and CDR2 SVGAGI (reference sequence). The CDR3 runs to 13 residues. The CDR3 is CASSYGLRGELFF. CDR3 coding DNA: TGTGCCAGCAGTTACGGCCTCCGCGGGGAGCTGTTTTTT.

V and J are TRBV4-1 and TRBJ2-7; D perhaps matches TRBD2 (5 bases). With 2 bases removed from V and 1 base from J, the gap between germline ends came to 24 bases. Germline V lookup: CDR1 MGHRA, CDR2 YSYEKL. The CDR3 is 19 residues long. CDR3 nucleotide sequence: TGCGCCAGCAGCCAAAGTCTGTCGCAACGAAACTGGACTTCCTACGAGCAGTACTTC. Its protein product is CASSQSLSQRNWTSYEQYF.

The chain is built from TRBV2 and TRBJ2-4; D is possibly TRBD1 (5 bases). The CDR3 loop spans 15 amino acids. CDR1 is SNHLY and CDR2 is FYNNEI in the germline V gene. Trimming shortened V by 6 bases and J by 2 bases, and 14 bases separated the two germline ends. CDR3 protein: CASRPQTETKNIQYF. CDR3 nucleotide sequence: TGTGCCAGCAGACCCCAGACAGAAACCAAAAACATTCAGTACTTC. The variable domain in full, completed from reference TRBV2 and TRBJ2-4, reads EPEVTQTPSHQVTQMGQEVILRCVPISNHLYFYWYRQILGQKVEFLVSFYNNEISEKSEIFDDQFSVERPDGSNFTLKIRSTKLEDSAMYFCASRPQTETKNIQYFGAGTRLSVL.

The chain recombines TRBV7-3 with TRBJ1-1; D remains unclear. V lost 5 bases to trimming and J lost 7 bases, with 11 bases between them. Germline CDR1 SGHTA, CDR2 FQGTGA. The CDR3 has 12 amino acids. Here the CDR3 DNA reads TGTGCCAGCAGCATCAACCTCGGTGAAGCTTTCTTT. It yields the protein CASSINLGEAFF.

The chain's CDR3 is CASSHRTGGITNYGYTF. The CDR3, as DNA: TGTGCCAGCAGCCACCGAACGGGGGGCATCACTAACTATGGCTACACCTTC. The chain combines TRBV3-1 (or the pseudogene TRBV3-2) with TRBJ1-2, with TRBD1 as a possible D gene (6 bases). V was cut by 3 bases and J by 0 bases, with 17 bases left in between. The CDR3 runs to 17 residues. Germline CDR1 is LGHDT and CDR2 is YNNKEL (reference sequence).